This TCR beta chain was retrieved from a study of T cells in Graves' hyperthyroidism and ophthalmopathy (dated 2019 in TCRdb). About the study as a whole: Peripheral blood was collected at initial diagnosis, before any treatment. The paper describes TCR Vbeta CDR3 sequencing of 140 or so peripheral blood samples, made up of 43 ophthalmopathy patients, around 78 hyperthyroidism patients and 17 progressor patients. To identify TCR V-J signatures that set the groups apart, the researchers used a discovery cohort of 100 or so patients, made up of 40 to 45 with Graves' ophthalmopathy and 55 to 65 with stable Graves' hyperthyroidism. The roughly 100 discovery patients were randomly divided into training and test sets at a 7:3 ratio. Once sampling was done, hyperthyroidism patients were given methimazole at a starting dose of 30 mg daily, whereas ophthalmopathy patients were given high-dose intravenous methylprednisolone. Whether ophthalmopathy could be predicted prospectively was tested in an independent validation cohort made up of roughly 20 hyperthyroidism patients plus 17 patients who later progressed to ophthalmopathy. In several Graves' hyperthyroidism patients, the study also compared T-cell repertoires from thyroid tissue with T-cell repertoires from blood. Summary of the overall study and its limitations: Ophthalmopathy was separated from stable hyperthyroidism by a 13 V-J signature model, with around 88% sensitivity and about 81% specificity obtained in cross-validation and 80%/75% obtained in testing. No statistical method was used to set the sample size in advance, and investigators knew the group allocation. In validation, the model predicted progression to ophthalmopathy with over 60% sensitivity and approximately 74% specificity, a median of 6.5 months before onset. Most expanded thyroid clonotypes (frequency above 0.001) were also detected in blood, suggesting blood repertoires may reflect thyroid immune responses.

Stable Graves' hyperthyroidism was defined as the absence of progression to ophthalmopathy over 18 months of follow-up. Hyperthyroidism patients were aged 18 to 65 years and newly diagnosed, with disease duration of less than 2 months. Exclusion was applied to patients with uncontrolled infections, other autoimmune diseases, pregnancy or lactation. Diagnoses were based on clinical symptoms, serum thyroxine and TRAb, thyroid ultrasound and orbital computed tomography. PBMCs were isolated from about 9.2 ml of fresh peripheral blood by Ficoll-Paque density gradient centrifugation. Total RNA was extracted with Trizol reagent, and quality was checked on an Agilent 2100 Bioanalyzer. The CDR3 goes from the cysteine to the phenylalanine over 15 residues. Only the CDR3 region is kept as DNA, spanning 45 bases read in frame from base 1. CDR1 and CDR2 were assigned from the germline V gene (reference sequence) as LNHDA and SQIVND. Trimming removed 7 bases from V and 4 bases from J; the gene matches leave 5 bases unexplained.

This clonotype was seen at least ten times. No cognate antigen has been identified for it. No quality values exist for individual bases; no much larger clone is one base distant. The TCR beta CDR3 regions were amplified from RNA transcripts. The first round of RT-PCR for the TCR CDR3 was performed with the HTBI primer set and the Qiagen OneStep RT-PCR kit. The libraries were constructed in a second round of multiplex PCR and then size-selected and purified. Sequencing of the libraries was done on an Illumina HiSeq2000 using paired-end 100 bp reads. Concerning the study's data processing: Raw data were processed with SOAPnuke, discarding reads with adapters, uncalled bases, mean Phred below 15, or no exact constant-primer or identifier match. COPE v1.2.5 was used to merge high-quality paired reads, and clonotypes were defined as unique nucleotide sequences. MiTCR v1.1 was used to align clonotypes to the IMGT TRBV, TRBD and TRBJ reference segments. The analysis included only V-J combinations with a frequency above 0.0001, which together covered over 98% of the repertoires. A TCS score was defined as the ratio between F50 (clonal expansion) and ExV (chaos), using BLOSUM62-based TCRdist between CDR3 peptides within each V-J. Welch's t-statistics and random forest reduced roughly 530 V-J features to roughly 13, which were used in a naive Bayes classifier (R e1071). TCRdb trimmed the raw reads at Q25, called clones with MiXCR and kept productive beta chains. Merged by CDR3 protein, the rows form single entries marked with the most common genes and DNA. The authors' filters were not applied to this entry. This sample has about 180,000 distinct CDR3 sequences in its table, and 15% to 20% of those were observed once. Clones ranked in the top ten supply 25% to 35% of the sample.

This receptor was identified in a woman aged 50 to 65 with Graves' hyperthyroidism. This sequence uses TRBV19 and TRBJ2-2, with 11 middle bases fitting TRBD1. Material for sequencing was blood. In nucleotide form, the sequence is TGTGCCAGTAAGGGGACAGGGGGGACCACCGGGGAGCTGTTTTTT. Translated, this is CASKGTGGTTGELFF.